This T cell receptor (beta chain) was captured in a study of T cell changes during pregnancy in multiple sclerosis. Repertoires were generated with immunoSEQ multiplex PCR, while TCRdb's copy carries only in-frame clones and drops some. The repertoire holds roughly 46,000 clones, 93% seen once, with 3% to 4.5% in the top ten. The CDR3 runs to 17 residues. Germline CDR1 reads SNHLY; CDR2 reads FYNNEI. V was pared by 3 bases and J by 1 base, with 17 bases between. The V call is TRBV2, the J call TRBJ2-3; D not resolved. This receptor was identified in a female donor with multiple sclerosis, enrolled in a pregnancy study. Sequencing was performed on CD8+ T cells from peripheral blood mononuclear cells, taken after pregnancy. CDR3 residues: CASSDPSGSVGTDTQYF. The CDR3 nucleotides are TGTGCCAGCAGTGACCCCTCCGGGTCGGTTGGCACAGATACGCAGTATTTT. Full variable domain (rest looked up from reference TRBV2 and TRBJ2-3): EPEVTQTPSHQVTQMGQEVILRCVPISNHLYFYWYRQILGQKVEFLVSFYNNEISEKSEIFDDQFSVERPDGSNFTLKIRSTKLEDSAMYFCASSDPSGSVGTDTQYFGPGTRLTVL.